This T cell receptor (beta chain) was recorded in a study of cytomegalovirus exposure and HLA in healthy donors. About the study: Assignment to the Caucasian-associated ancestry cluster applied to around 82% of the approximately 360 genotyped donors. Study-wide results and limits: Over 150 TCR beta chains were listed as cytomegalovirus-associated. Some V segments, including TRBV6-2 and TRBV6-3, were excluded as indistinguishable.

The CDR3 spans 15 residues. J gave up 2 bases and V 4 bases, and 8 bases lay outside the gene matches. CDR1 and CDR2 (germline): SGHRS, YFSETQ. As for this clone: Its specificity is not known.

The primer mix had 60 Vbeta and 13 Jbeta primers. Some clones are missing from TCRdb's copy, which holds only in-frame ones; the method was immunoSEQ multiplex PCR. This sample yields roughly 200,000 clones, of which more than 65% are seen a single time; about 0.5% belongs to the top ten. This receptor was taken from a woman aged 45-59 years in good health and CMV-seronegative. Input material: PBMCs. The V call is TRBV5-1, the J call TRBJ2-5; 7 positions match TRBD2. The CDR3 sequence: CASSGGGTAQETQYF. Here the CDR3 DNA reads TGCGCCAGCAGCGGGGGGGGGACCGCACAAGAGACCCAGTACTTC.